The rows below give T cell receptor beta chains drawn from one sample of a study of OX40 agonist ivuxolimab in advanced cancers. Assay: immunoSEQ multiplex PCR; the TCRdb copy retains only in-frame clones and omits some. Here the sample spans 50,000 to 55,000 clones, more than 70% being singletons. Sample: CD4+ or CD8+ T cells sorted from blood, taken in a trial of the OX40 agonist ivuxolimab. These receptors were obtained from an adult with an advanced solid tumor such as melanoma, head and neck, liver or kidney cancer. Both conserved end residues are part of each CDR3. Fields, in order: CDR3 DNA, CDR3 protein, J gene, D gene, clone size, V gene. D genes are given only for firm matches. Size is omitted from some rows. Given values are once, few, many or a class for expanded clones.

cdr3_nt: TGTGCCAGCAGTGAACCCCTCGGACAGGGGGCACGAAACACCATATATTTT
cdr3_aa: CASSEPLGQGARNTIYF
j_call: TRBJ1-3
d_call: TRBD1
clone_size: NA
v_call: TRBV28

cdr3_nt: TGTGCCAGCAGCCAAGAATCGGATAGGGGCCTTGCAGGAGGCTACACCTTC
cdr3_aa: CASSQESDRGLAGGYTF
j_call: TRBJ1-2
d_call: NA
clone_size: NA
v_call: TRBV5-4

cdr3_nt: TGTGCCATCAGTGAGTCGTCCGGACAGGGGTTGACCCAGTACTTC
cdr3_aa: CAISESSGQGLTQYF
j_call: TRBJ2-5
d_call: TRBD1
clone_size: NA
v_call: TRBV10-3

cdr3_nt: TGTGCCAGCAGCGTAGGAGGCCGGACTAGCGGGAGGGCCAATGGGCAGTATTTT
cdr3_aa: CASSVGGRTSGRANGQYF
j_call: TRBJ2-3
d_call: TRBD2
clone_size: NA
v_call: TRBV9

cdr3_nt: TGTGCCAGCTCTACGACAGCTAATAGCAATCAGCCCCAGCATTTT
cdr3_aa: CASSTTANSNQPQHF
j_call: TRBJ1-5
d_call: NA
clone_size: NA
v_call: TRBV18

cdr3_nt: TGTGCCAGCAGCTACCTGAACACTGAAGCTTTCTTT
cdr3_aa: CASSYLNTEAFF
j_call: TRBJ1-1
d_call: NA
clone_size: NA
v_call: TRBV7-8

cdr3_nt: TGTGCCTGGAGTGTCGACAGCGGATACTCACCCCTCCACTTT
cdr3_aa: CAWSVDSGYSPLHF
j_call: TRBJ1-6
d_call: NA
clone_size: NA
v_call: TRBV30

cdr3_nt: TGCGCCAGCAGCCAAGAAGGGGGCGGCGGTAATGAAAAACTGTTTTTT
cdr3_aa: CASSQEGGGGNEKLFF
j_call: TRBJ1-4
d_call: TRBD1
clone_size: NA
v_call: TRBV4-3

cdr3_nt: TGTGCCAGCAGCTTGAGGCAGCAAGGGTACGAGCAGTACTTC
cdr3_aa: CASSLRQQGYEQYF
j_call: TRBJ2-7
d_call: NA
clone_size: NA
v_call: TRBV7-9

cdr3_nt: TGTGCCAGTAGTACGCGAGGACAGAGCACTGAAGCTTTCTTT
cdr3_aa: CASSTRGQSTEAFF
j_call: TRBJ1-1
d_call: NA
clone_size: few
v_call: TRBV19

cdr3_nt: TGTGCCAGCAGTGAGTGGGTTACCGGGGAGCTGTTTTTT
cdr3_aa: CASSEWVTGELFF
j_call: TRBJ2-2
d_call: NA
clone_size: NA
v_call: TRBV2

cdr3_nt: TGTGCCAGCAGCTTAGCGGTCGGACTAGCGGGATTTAGCACAGATACGCAGTATTTT
cdr3_aa: CASSLAVGLAGFSTDTQYF
j_call: TRBJ2-3
d_call: TRBD2
clone_size: NA
v_call: TRBV7-2

cdr3_nt: TGCGCCAGCAGTTTGAAGAACTCTGGAAACACCATATATTTT
cdr3_aa: CASSLKNSGNTIYF
j_call: TRBJ1-3
d_call: NA
clone_size: NA
v_call: TRBV5-1

cdr3_nt: TGTGCCAGCAGTTCCCGGACTAGCGGGGGACACAATGAGCAGTTCTTC
cdr3_aa: CASSSRTSGGHNEQFF
j_call: TRBJ2-1
d_call: TRBD2
clone_size: NA
v_call: TRBV27

cdr3_nt: TGCAGCGTAGCCACTAGCGGACAAGAGACCCAGTACTTC
cdr3_aa: CSVATSGQETQYF
j_call: TRBJ2-5
d_call: TRBD2
clone_size: NA
v_call: TRBV29-1

cdr3_nt: TGTGCCTGGAATAGAGAAGGTGGCTACACCTTC
cdr3_aa: CAWNREGGYTF
j_call: TRBJ1-2
d_call: NA
clone_size: few
v_call: TRBV30

cdr3_nt: TGTGCCAGCAGTACTGGACTAGCGGGAGTACAGTTCTTC
cdr3_aa: CASSTGLAGVQFF
j_call: TRBJ2-1
d_call: TRBD2
clone_size: once
v_call: TRBV6-5

cdr3_nt: TGTGCCAGCAGCTCCACTAGACTAGATATTCGCAATGAGCAGTTCTTC
cdr3_aa: CASSSTRLDIRNEQFF
j_call: TRBJ2-1
d_call: NA
clone_size: few
v_call: TRBV11-3

cdr3_nt: TGTGCCAGCAGCCTTCTAGCGGGAGTCTACGAGCAGTACTTC
cdr3_aa: CASSLLAGVYEQYF
j_call: TRBJ2-7
d_call: TRBD2
clone_size: once
v_call: TRBV7-2

cdr3_nt: TGTGCCAGCAGTACCCCGACCAAACCCGAGCAGTACTTC
cdr3_aa: CASSTPTKPEQYF
j_call: TRBJ2-7
d_call: NA
clone_size: NA
v_call: TRBV28

cdr3_nt: TGTGCCAGCAGTTACGTGGGGAATGAGCAGTTCTTC
cdr3_aa: CASSYVGNEQFF
j_call: TRBJ2-1
d_call: NA
clone_size: few
v_call: TRBV7-3

cdr3_nt: TGCGCCAGCAGCTTGACAGGGGGCCAGGGTGGCTACACCTTC
cdr3_aa: CASSLTGGQGGYTF
j_call: TRBJ1-2
d_call: TRBD1
clone_size: few
v_call: TRBV5-1

cdr3_nt: TGTGCCAGCAGTGCTGTAACTGTTAATGAAAAACTGTTTTTT
cdr3_aa: CASSAVTVNEKLFF
j_call: TRBJ1-4
d_call: NA
clone_size: NA
v_call: TRBV6-1

cdr3_nt: TGTGCCAGCAGCTTTTCACTTCGAACAGGGGCAGATACGCAGTATTTT
cdr3_aa: CASSFSLRTGADTQYF
j_call: TRBJ2-3
d_call: TRBD1
clone_size: NA
v_call: TRBV7-3

cdr3_nt: TGTGCCTGGATTAGAGGAGCCGAGCAGTACTTC
cdr3_aa: CAWIRGAEQYF
j_call: TRBJ2-7
d_call: NA
clone_size: NA
v_call: TRBV30

cdr3_nt: TGTGCCAGCAGTTCATTGGACAGGTATATCGGCTACGAGCAGTACTTC
cdr3_aa: CASSSLDRYIGYEQYF
j_call: TRBJ2-7
d_call: TRBD1
clone_size: NA
v_call: TRBV28

cdr3_nt: TGTGCCAGCAGAGGGTCGGATTTAAAACTGTTTTTT
cdr3_aa: CASRGSDLKLFF
j_call: TRBJ1-4
d_call: NA
clone_size: NA
v_call: TRBV25-1

cdr3_nt: TGTGCCAGCAGCTTGTCAGGACTAGCCAAAAACATTCAGTACTTC
cdr3_aa: CASSLSGLAKNIQYF
j_call: TRBJ2-4
d_call: NA
clone_size: NA
v_call: TRBV5-4

cdr3_nt: TGTGCCAGCAGCTTAGCGACAGGGGGGGGTGGCTACACCTTC
cdr3_aa: CASSLATGGGGYTF
j_call: TRBJ1-2
d_call: TRBD1
clone_size: NA
v_call: TRBV11-2

cdr3_nt: TGTGCCAGCAGCGCGGTTCTAGCGGGAGCAACAGATACGCAGTATTTT
cdr3_aa: CASSAVLAGATDTQYF
j_call: TRBJ2-3
d_call: TRBD2
clone_size: NA
v_call: TRBV11-2

cdr3_nt: TGTGCCAGCAGGAATCTAGCGGCATCCGGGAATGAGCAGTTCTTC
cdr3_aa: CASRNLAASGNEQFF
j_call: TRBJ2-1
d_call: TRBD2
clone_size: NA
v_call: TRBV11-3

cdr3_nt: TGTGCCAGCAGACGAGACAGGGAAGGACGTAGTGGCTACACCTTC
cdr3_aa: CASRRDREGRSGYTF
j_call: TRBJ1-2
d_call: TRBD1
clone_size: NA
v_call: TRBV6-4

cdr3_nt: TGTGCCAGCAGTGAAGCTAGGGGACGGGAAAAACTGTTTTTT
cdr3_aa: CASSEARGREKLFF
j_call: TRBJ1-4
d_call: NA
clone_size: NA
v_call: TRBV6-1

cdr3_nt: TGTGCCAGTAGTCCAGACTACGGCTCCTACAATGAGCAGTTCTTC
cdr3_aa: CASSPDYGSYNEQFF
j_call: TRBJ2-1
d_call: NA
clone_size: NA
v_call: TRBV19

cdr3_nt: TGTGCCAGCAGCTTAGTAGGGGCGGGTGGCGATACGCAGTATTTT
cdr3_aa: CASSLVGAGGDTQYF
j_call: TRBJ2-3
d_call: NA
clone_size: NA
v_call: TRBV11-3

cdr3_nt: TGTGCCAGCAGCTTCATGCAAAGCTCCTACAATGAGCAGTTCTTC
cdr3_aa: CASSFMQSSYNEQFF
j_call: TRBJ2-1
d_call: NA
clone_size: NA
v_call: TRBV11-1

cdr3_nt: TGTGCCAGCAGTGATGTTTGGGGAGGCCAATACAATGAGCAGTTCTTC
cdr3_aa: CASSDVWGGQYNEQFF
j_call: TRBJ2-1
d_call: NA
clone_size: NA
v_call: TRBV6-1

cdr3_nt: TGTGCCAGCAGCTTAGCGGGCCGCGGGGGCAGCACTGAAGCTTTCTTT
cdr3_aa: CASSLAGRGGSTEAFF
j_call: TRBJ1-1
d_call: NA
clone_size: NA
v_call: TRBV7-6

cdr3_nt: TGTGCCAGTGCCGGAGGTTCGGGTGGTAATGAGCAGTTCTTC
cdr3_aa: CASAGGSGGNEQFF
j_call: TRBJ2-1
d_call: NA
clone_size: once
v_call: TRBV19

cdr3_nt: TGTGCCAGCAGTTCCTGGACGGGGAGCTCCTACAATGAGCAGTTCTTC
cdr3_aa: CASSSWTGSSYNEQFF
j_call: TRBJ2-1
d_call: NA
clone_size: NA
v_call: TRBV6-5

cdr3_nt: TGTGCCAGCAGCTTAGGTGGACAGGCGAAAGTGAGTACCTACGAGCAGTACTTC
cdr3_aa: CASSLGGQAKVSTYEQYF
j_call: TRBJ2-7
d_call: TRBD1
clone_size: NA
v_call: TRBV7-9

cdr3_nt: TGTGCCAGCTCAGCAAGTCCCCTACTAGGGAGAACGAACACCGGGGAGCTGTTTTTT
cdr3_aa: CASSASPLLGRTNTGELFF
j_call: TRBJ2-2
d_call: NA
clone_size: few
v_call: TRBV18

cdr3_nt: TGTGCCAGCAGCCCCCGCTGGGAGGCCGACAACATTCAGTACTTC
cdr3_aa: CASSPRWEADNIQYF
j_call: TRBJ2-4
d_call: NA
clone_size: NA
v_call: TRBV11-3

cdr3_nt: TGTGCCAGCAGCTTAGTATTCGGGAGTTCCTCCTACGAGCAGTACTTC
cdr3_aa: CASSLVFGSSSYEQYF
j_call: TRBJ2-7
d_call: NA
clone_size: NA
v_call: TRBV7-2

cdr3_nt: TGTGCCAGTAGAGAACTAGGGTCGACAGATACGCAGTATTTT
cdr3_aa: CASRELGSTDTQYF
j_call: TRBJ2-3
d_call: NA
clone_size: few
v_call: TRBV19

cdr3_nt: TGTGCCAGCAGTCCAGTGGCGGGAGATAGCTACGAGCAGTACTTC
cdr3_aa: CASSPVAGDSYEQYF
j_call: TRBJ2-7
d_call: TRBD2
clone_size: NA
v_call: TRBV27

cdr3_nt: TGTGCCAGCAGTTATGGGGTACAGCTTGCTCACTATGGCTACACCTTC
cdr3_aa: CASSYGVQLAHYGYTF
j_call: TRBJ1-2
d_call: NA
clone_size: once
v_call: TRBV6-5

cdr3_nt: TGTGCCAGCAGTTACCGAGGGGGGACCTACGAGCAGTACTTC
cdr3_aa: CASSYRGGTYEQYF
j_call: TRBJ2-7
d_call: NA
clone_size: NA
v_call: TRBV6-5

cdr3_nt: TGTGCCAGCAGCTTTCTCGCTAGCGGCCTACGTAAGCAGTACTTC
cdr3_aa: CASSFLASGLRKQYF
j_call: TRBJ2-7
d_call: TRBD2
clone_size: NA
v_call: TRBV11-2

cdr3_nt: TGTGCCAGTAGTATAGATGCGACAGCGGCGGGGCAGCCCCAGCATTTT
cdr3_aa: CASSIDATAAGQPQHF
j_call: TRBJ1-5
d_call: NA
clone_size: NA
v_call: TRBV19

cdr3_nt: TGTGCCAGCAGTAGGACTAGCGGGAGCTCCTACGAGCAGTACTTC
cdr3_aa: CASSRTSGSSYEQYF
j_call: TRBJ2-7
d_call: TRBD2
clone_size: NA
v_call: TRBV6-5

cdr3_nt: TGTGCCAGCAGCCAAGGACGGAGGCAAGAGACCCAGTACTTC
cdr3_aa: CASSQGRRQETQYF
j_call: TRBJ2-5
d_call: NA
clone_size: NA
v_call: TRBV14